The 5 T cell receptor beta chains reported below all come from one sample, sequenced in a study of blood T cell repertoires in COVID-19. Produced via immunoSEQ multiplex PCR; TCRdb's table is partial and in-frame only. The sample contains around 56,000 clones, 73% of which appear only once. Sequencing was done on a sample of peripheral blood. These receptors all stem from a woman between 50 and 59 years old with active or convalescent COVID-19.

The chain is built from TRBV19 and TRBJ2-1; 10 bases agree with TRBD1. Germline trimming cut 5 bases from V and 10 bases from J; bases unmatched to any gene: 17. Germline V gives CDR1 LNHDA, CDR2 SQIVND (reference sequence). The CDR3 is 17 residues long. The CDR3 DNA is TGTGCCAGTAGTCCAGAGGACAGGGGGGGACCCTTCGCGGAGCAGTTCTTC. Translation: CASSPEDRGGPFAEQFF.

The CDR3 is CASSPQGYYGYTF. The CDR3 nucleotides read TGTGCCAGCAGTCCACAGGGATACTATGGCTACACCTTC. The chain combines TRBV12-3 or TRBV12-4 with TRBJ1-2; TRBD1 is a possible D gene (6 bases). Between the trimmed V and J ends, which lost 5 bases and 3 bases, there was a span of 10 bases. CDR3 size: 13 residues.

The chain joins TRBV9 to TRBJ2-2; 7 positions match TRBD2. V was pared by 0 bases and J by 6 bases, with 5 bases of the junction left unmatched. The CDR3 runs to 15 residues. Germline loops: CDR1 SGDLS, CDR2 YYNGEE. As DNA, the CDR3 is TGTGCCAGCAGCGTAGTCGGGGGAGGGTCCGGGGAGCTGTTTTTT. Its protein product is CASSVVGGGSGELFF.

This chain uses TRBV19 with TRBJ1-1; 10 bases fit TRBD1. Germline V lookup: CDR1 LNHDA, CDR2 SQIVND (reference sequence). CDR3 size: 15 residues. The ends lost 5 bases at V and 5 bases at J; junction bases unmatched: 8. CDR3 loop: CASSPRTGGGTEAFF. The DNA for the CDR3 is TGTGCCAGTAGTCCCAGGACAGGGGGAGGGACTGAAGCTTTCTTT.

V and J are TRBV9 and TRBJ1-1, with a possible D match to TRBD1 (5 bases). Looked up from germline, CDR1 is SGDLS and CDR2 is YYNGEE. The CDR3 runs to 15 residues. Between the trimmed V and J ends, which lost 0 bases and 0 bases, there was a span of 9 bases. The chain's CDR3 is CASSVATDLNTEAFF. In DNA form, the CDR3 reads TGTGCCAGCAGCGTAGCGACAGATCTGAACACTGAAGCTTTCTTT.